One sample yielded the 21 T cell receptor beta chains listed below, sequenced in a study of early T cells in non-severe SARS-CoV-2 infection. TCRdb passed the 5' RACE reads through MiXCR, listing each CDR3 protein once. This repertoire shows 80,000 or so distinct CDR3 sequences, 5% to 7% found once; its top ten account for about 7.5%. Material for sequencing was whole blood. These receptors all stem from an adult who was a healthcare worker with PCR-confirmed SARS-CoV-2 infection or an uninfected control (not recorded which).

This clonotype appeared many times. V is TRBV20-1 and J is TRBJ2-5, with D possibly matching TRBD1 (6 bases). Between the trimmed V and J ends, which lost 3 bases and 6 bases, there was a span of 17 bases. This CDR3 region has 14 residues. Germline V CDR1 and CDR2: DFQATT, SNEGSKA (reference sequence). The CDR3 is CSASSSSGVKTQYF. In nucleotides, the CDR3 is TGCAGTGCTAGTTCGTCGTCAGGGGTAAAGACCCAGTACTTC.

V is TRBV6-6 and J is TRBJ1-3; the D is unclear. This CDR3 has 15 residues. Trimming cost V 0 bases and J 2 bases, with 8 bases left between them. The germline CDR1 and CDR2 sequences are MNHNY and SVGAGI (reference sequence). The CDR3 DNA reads TGTGCCAGCAGTTACTCGTTAGGTGCTGGAAACACCATATATTTT. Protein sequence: CASSYSLGAGNTIYF.

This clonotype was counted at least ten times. The CDR3 DNA reads TGTGCCAGCAGCACGGGGACTAGCGGGGGGCAAGAACATCAGTACTTC. As protein: CASSTGTSGGQEHQYF. The chain links TRBV7-9 to TRBJ2-4; TRBD2 matches 15 bases. Germline V CDR1 and CDR2: SEHNR, FQNEAQ (reference sequence). This CDR3 has 16 amino acids. Trimming at V came to 5 bases and at J to 12 bases, leaving 11 bases not matched to a gene.

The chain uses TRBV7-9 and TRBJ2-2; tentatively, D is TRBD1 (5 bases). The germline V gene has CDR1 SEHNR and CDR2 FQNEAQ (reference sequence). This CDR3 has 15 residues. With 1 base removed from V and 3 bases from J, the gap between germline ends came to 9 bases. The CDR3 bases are TGTGCCAGCAGCTTAGGTGGACAATACACCGGGGAGCTGTTTTTT. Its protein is CASSLGGQYTGELFF. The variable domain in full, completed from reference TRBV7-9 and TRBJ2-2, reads DTGVSQNPRHKITKRGQNVTFRCDPISEHNRLYWYRQTLGQGPEFLTYFQNEAQLEKSRLLSDRFSAERPKGSFSTLEIQRTEQGDSAMYLCASSLGGQYTGELFFGEGSRLTVL.

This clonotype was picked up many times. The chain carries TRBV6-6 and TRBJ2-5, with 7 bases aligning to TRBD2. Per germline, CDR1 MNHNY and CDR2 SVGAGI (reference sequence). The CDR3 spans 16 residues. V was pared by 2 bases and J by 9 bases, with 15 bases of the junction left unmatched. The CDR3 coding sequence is TGTGCCAGCAGTTACCTTCCGGGAGGTTTCCCCCCTCCCCAGTACTTC. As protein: CASSYLPGGFPPPQYF.

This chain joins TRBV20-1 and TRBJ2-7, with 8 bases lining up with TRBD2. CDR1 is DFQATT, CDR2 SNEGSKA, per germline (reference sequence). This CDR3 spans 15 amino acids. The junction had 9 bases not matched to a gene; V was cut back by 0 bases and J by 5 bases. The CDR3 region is CSARDTGGSFNEQYF. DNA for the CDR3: TGCAGTGCTAGAGATACGGGGGGGAGTTTCAACGAGCAGTACTTC.

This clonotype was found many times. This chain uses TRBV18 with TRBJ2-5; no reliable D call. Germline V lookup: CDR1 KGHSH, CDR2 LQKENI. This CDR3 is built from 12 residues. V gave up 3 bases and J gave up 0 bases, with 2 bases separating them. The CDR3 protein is CASSPNQETQYF. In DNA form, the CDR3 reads TGTGCCAGCTCACCGAACCAAGAGACCCAGTACTTC.

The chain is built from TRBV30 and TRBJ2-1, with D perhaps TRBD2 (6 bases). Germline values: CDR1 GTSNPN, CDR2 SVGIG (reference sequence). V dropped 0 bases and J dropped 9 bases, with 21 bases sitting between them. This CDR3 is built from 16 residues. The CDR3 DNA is TGTGCCTGGAGTGTACTGCGGGGTTTGGCCCTAAGTGAGCAGTTCTTC. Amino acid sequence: CAWSVLRGLALSEQFF.

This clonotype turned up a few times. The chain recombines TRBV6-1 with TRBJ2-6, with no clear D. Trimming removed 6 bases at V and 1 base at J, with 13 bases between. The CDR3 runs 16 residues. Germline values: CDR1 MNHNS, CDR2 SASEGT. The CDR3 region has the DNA TGTGCCAGCAGCGGCCCCTTGAGTTCTGGGGCCAACGTCCTGACTTTC. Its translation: CASSGPLSSGANVLTF.

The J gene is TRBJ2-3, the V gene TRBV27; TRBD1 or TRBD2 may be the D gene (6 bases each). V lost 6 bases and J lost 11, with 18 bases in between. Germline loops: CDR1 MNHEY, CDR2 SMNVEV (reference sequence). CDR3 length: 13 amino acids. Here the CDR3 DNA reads TGTGCCAGCAGCCCAGGGGTTAGCGGCCAGCAGTATTTT. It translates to CASSPGVSGQQYF.

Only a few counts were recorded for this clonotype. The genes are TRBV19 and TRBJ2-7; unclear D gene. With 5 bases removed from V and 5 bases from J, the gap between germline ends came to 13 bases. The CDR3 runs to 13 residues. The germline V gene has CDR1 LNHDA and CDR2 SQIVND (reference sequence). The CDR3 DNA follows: TGTGCCAGTAGTCCGGCCGCTGCGCACGAGCAGTACTTC. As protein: CASSPAAAHEQYF.

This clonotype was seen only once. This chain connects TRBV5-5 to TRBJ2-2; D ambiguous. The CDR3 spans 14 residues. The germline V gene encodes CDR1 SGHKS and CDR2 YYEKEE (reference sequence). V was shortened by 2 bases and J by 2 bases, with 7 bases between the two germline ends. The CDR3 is CASSLNGNTGELFF. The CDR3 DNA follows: TGTGCCAGCAGCTTAAACGGAAACACCGGGGAGCTGTTTTTT. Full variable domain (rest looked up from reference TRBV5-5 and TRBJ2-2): DAGVTQSPTHLIKTRGQQVTLRCSPISGHKSVSWYQQVLGQGPQFIFQYYEKEERGRGNFPDRFSARQFPNYSSELNVNALLLGDSALYLCASSLNGNTGELFFGEGSRLTVL.

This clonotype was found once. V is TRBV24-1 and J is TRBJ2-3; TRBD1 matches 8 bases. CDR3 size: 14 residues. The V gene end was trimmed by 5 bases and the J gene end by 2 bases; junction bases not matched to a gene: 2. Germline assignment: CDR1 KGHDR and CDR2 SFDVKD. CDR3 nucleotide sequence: TGTGCCACCAGTGGGACAGGGCCCACAGATACGCAGTATTTT. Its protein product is CATSGTGPTDTQYF.

CDR3 protein: CASSFSGGDEQFF. For the CDR3, the DNA is TGTGCCAGCAGCTTCTCTGGGGGGGATGAGCAGTTCTTC. The chain employs TRBV7-9 and TRBJ2-1, with 7 bases matching TRBD2. Germline CDR1 and CDR2: SEHNR and FQNEAQ (reference sequence). This CDR3 has 13 residues. V lost 3 bases to trimming and J lost 8 bases; unmatched junction nucleotides: 4.

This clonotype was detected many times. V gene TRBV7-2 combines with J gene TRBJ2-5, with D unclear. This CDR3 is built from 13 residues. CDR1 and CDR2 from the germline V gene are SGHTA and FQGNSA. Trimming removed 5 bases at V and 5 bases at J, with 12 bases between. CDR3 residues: CASSRAPAETQYF. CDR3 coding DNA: TGTGCCAGCAGCCGGGCCCCTGCGGAGACCCAGTACTTC.

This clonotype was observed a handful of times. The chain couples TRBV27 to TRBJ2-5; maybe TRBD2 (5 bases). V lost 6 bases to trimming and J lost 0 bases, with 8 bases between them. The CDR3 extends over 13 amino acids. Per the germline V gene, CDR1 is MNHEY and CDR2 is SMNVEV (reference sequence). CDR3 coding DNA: TGTGCCAGCAGGCCCGGGAACCAAGAGACCCAGTACTTC. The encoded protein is CASRPGNQETQYF.

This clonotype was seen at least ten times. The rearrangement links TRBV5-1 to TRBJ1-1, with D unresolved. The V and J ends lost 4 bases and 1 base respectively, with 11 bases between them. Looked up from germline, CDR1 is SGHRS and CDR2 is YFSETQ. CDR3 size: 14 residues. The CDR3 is CASSQGRTNTEAFF. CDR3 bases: TGCGCCAGCAGCCAAGGACGGACGAACACTGAAGCTTTCTTT.

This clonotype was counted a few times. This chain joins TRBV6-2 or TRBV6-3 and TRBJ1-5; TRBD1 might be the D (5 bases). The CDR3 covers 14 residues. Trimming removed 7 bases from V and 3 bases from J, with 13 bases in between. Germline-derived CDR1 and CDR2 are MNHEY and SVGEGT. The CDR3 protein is CASKLDSTNQPQHF. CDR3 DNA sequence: TGTGCCAGCAAACTAGACAGTACCAATCAGCCCCAGCATTTT.

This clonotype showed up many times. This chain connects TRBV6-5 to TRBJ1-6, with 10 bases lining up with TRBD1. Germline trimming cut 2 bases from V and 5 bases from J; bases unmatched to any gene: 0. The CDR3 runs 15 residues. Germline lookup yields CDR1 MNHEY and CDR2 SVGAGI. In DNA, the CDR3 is TGTGCCAGCAGTTACGGGACAGGGGATAATTCACCCCTCCACTTT. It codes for CASSYGTGDNSPLHF.

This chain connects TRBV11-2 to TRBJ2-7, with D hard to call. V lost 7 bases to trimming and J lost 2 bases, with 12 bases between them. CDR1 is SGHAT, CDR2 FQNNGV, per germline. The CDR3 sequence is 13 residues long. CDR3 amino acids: CASNLENAYEQYF. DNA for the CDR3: TGTGCCAGCAATTTAGAGAACGCCTACGAGCAGTACTTC.

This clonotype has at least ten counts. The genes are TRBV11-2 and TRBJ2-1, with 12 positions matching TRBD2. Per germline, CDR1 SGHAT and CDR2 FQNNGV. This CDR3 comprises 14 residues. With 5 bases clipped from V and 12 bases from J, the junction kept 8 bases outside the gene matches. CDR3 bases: TGTGCCAGCAGCCCGGCCCCGGGACTAGCGGGGCAGTTCTTC. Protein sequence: CASSPAPGLAGQFF.